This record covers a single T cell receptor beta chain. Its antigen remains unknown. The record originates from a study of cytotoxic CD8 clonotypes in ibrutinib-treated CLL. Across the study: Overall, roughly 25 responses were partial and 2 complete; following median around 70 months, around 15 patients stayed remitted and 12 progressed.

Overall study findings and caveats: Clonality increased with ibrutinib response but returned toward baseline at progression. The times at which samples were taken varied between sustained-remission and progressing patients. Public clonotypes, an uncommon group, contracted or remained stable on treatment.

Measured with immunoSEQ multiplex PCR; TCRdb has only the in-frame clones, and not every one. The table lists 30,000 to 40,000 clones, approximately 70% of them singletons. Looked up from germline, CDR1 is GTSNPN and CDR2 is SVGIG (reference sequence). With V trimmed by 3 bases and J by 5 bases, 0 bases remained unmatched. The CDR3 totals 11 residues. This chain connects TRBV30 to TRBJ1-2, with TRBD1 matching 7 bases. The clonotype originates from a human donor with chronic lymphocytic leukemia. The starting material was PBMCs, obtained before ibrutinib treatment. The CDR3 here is CAWRTGYGYTF. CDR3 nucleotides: TGTGCCTGGAGGACAGGGTATGGCTACACCTTC.